The sequence of this T cell receptor beta chain was determined in a study of blood T cells in healthy people across ages (dated by TCRdb to 2014 to 2015). Background for the entire study: In model experiments, template switching captured about one uniquely barcoded TCR beta cDNA molecule for every two T cells. The donors were divided into four age groups: young (average approximately 17 years), middle-aged (about 39), aged (approximately 62) and long-lived (about 90). For two donors (one aged 18 to 30 and one aged 80 or older), the study analyzed two additional independent replicas of 1 million unique cDNA reads from the same blood draw. To track age-related changes in TCR beta repertoire diversity, the study relied on deep sequencing normalized with unique cDNA molecular identifiers. Points the paper makes about the study in general: Compared with the aged group, the long-lived group had more naive CD4+ T cells, fewer expanded clones and increased TCR diversity, suggesting age selection. Estimates of total diversity from one million sequenced T cells were regarded as lower bounds and underestimates. Because the CMV infection status of the donors was unknown, age-related changes in expanded clonotypes may potentially have been confounded. Conclusive comparison of naive and antigen-experienced compartments was prevented by the profiling of bulk unsorted PBMCs. The percentage of naive T cells measured by flow cytometry correlated strongly with observed TCR beta diversity. Observed TCR beta diversity per million T cells fell roughly linearly with age, and a significant reduction was already apparent by age roughly 41.

This clonotype was seen a few times. Its antigen remains unidentified. Base qualities are not recorded, but no much larger clone differs from it by a single base. Trimmed from V: 6 bases; trimmed from J: 5 bases; junction bases lacking a gene match: 5. Inclusive of the bounding cysteine and phenylalanine, the CDR3 is 14 residues long. Of all the DNA, just the CDR3 is kept, 42 bases in frame from base 1. CDR1 MNHEY and CDR2 SVGAGI are derived from the germline V gene. The method behind the library was 5' RACE. Sequencing was carried out with an Illumina HiSeq 2500. The second PCR ran for roughly 7 to 11 cycles and used a J-beta primer mix along with a sample-barcoded 5' primer. Each TCR beta cDNA molecule received a unique molecular identifier from a template-switch 5' adaptor carrying 12 random nucleotides. At least 2.5 million CDR3-containing paired-end reads were obtained from each sample. First-strand cDNA synthesis was performed from all RNA using the Mint cDNA synthesis kit, with priming by a TRBC-specific oligonucleotide. After uracil-DNA glycosylase treatment, a first 18-cycle PCR used universal primers M1SS and BC2_uni_R on all cDNA. The authors' analysis ran thus. For normalization, 1 million high-quality reads, each with a distinct molecular identifier, were randomly selected from each sample. Reads with shared molecular identifiers were discarded instead of being binned into consensus sequences. CDR3 identification, clonotype clustering and error correction used MiTCR with a Q25 quality threshold and the strictest error-elimination algorithm. Lower-bound total TCR beta diversity was estimated with a nonparametric unseen species model using Euler transformation. In-frame beta chains were kept once TCRdb had trimmed the public reads at Q25 with fastp and called clones with MiXCR. Every entry covers one CDR3 protein and lists the most common genes and DNA from its rows. The V and J calls reflect TCRdb's pipeline rather than the authors' work. This sample is represented by about 840,000 distinct CDR3 sequences; about 28% of them were singletons. The top ten hold about 9.4% of the sample.

Systemically healthy Caucasian individuals from Russia, some 40 in total and aged about 6 to 95 years, were included as donors. About 9.6 milliliters of peripheral blood were collected from each donor into EDTA-treated Vacutainer tubes. Ficoll-Paque density-gradient centrifugation was used to isolate PBMCs, with at least 7 million per sample. Trizol reagent was used to extract total RNA from the PBMCs, yielding at least 6 micrograms per sample. The percentages of naive CD45RAhigh/CD27high T cells were determined by flow cytometry on a PBMC aliquot from every donor. These data were likewise used in another study, on T cells of mothers and their children. The second paper further reports: Nine systemically healthy Caucasian individuals served as donors, namely three mothers together with their six children. cDNA synthesis used all of the extracted RNA, with approximately 1.6 ug of RNA in each 15 ul reaction. In the second PCR, the M1S primer added sample barcodes and 2-4 random nucleotides. More than 8 million TCR beta CDR3 reads were obtained from each mother, and 2.5 million to 3 million reads were obtained from each child. TCR recombination output is similarly shaped by thymic selection in related and unrelated pairs, with a minor effect exerted by inherited differences. Normalized repertoire overlap was always found to be slightly, but never significantly, higher in related mother-child pairs than in unrelated mother-child pairs. With a sensitivity of about 100 clones per million clonotypes, no persistent microchimeric T cell clones were detected. The study used deep NGS to compare TCR beta repertoires of mothers and children, seeking features distinguishing related mother-child pairs from unrelated individuals. Mothers averaged about 37 +/- 4 years of age and children averaged about 10 +/- 4 years. After adapter ligation with NEBNext reagents, the libraries were sequenced on Illumina HiSeq 2000 with 100+100 nt paired-end reads. To prevent cross-contamination, the mother and child libraries were prepared a month apart and were sequenced in separate runs. For each donor, somewhere between about 450,000 and 2,200,000 distinct TCR beta clonotypes were identified. Naive TCR beta clonotypes were estimated from low-frequency clonotypes matched to each donor's FACS-determined naive share, without sorting.

The rearranged segments are TRBV6-5 and TRBJ1-4, and TRBD1 aligns with 8 junction nucleotides. This sequence originates from a woman in her forties in good health. Sequenced material: blood. The CDR3 has the sequence CASRNRGVNEKLFF. The nucleotide sequence is given as TGTGCCAGCAGAAACAGGGGGGTCAATGAAAAACTGTTTTTT.